The T cell receptor (beta chain) under discussion was sequenced for a study of cytomegalovirus exposure and HLA in healthy donors. Study context: The roughly 130 validation repertoires used the same platform as the roughly 670 first-cohort repertoires, a later analysis reported.

Repertoires were generated with immunoSEQ multiplex PCR, while TCRdb's copy carries only in-frame clones and drops some. This sample carries approximately 59,000 clones, roughly 93% of them seen once, and the ten largest clones take about 1.5%. Study-wide findings and caveats: Testing in vitro showed a few CMV-associated chains specific for CMV antigens.

This CDR3 spans 16 amino acids. As concerns this clone: The antigen is not known.

The clonotype originates from a woman under 30 in good health and CMV-seropositive. The sequencing sample was made of PBMCs. The chain recombines TRBV1 with TRBJ2-6; whether TRBD1, the table's D call, matches the DNA was not checked. TRBV1 is a recognized pseudogene. The CDR3 loop is CTSRTCAQSRANVLTF. The CDR3 DNA sequence: TGCACCAGCAGAACCTGTGCACAAAGTCGGGCCAACGTCCTGACTTTC.